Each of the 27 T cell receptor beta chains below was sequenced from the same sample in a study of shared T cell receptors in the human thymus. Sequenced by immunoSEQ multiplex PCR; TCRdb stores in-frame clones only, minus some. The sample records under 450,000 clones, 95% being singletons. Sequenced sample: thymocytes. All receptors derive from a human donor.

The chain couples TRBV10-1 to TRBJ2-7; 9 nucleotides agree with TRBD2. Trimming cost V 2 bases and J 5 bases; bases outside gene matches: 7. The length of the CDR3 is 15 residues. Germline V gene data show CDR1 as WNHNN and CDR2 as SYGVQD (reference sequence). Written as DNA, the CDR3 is TGCGCCAGCAGTGAGCGCGCGGGAGGGCCCCACGAGCAGTACTTC. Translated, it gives CASSERAGGPHEQYF.

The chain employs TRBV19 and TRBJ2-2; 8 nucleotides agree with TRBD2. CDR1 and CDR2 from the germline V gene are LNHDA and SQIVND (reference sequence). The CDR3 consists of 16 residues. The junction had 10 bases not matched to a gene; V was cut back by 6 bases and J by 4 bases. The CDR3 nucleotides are TGTGCCAGTAGCCCAGAAGCGGGGGTAACCACCGGGGAGCTGTTTTTT. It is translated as CASSPEAGVTTGELFF.

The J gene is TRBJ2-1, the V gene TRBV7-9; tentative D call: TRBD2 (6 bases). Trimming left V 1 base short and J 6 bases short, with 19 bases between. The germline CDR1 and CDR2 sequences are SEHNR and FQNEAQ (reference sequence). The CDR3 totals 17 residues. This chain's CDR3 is CASSLEVGARRVNEQFF. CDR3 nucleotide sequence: TGTGCCAGCAGCTTAGAAGTTGGGGCTCGGAGGGTCAATGAGCAGTTCTTC.

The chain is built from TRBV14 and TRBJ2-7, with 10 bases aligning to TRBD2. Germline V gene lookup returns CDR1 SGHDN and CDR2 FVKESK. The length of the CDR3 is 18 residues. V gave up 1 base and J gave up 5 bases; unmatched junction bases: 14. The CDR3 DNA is TGTGCCAGCAGCCAAGCAACTAGCGGGAAGGTGTATTTTGACGAGCAGTACTTC. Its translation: CASSQATSGKVYFDEQYF.

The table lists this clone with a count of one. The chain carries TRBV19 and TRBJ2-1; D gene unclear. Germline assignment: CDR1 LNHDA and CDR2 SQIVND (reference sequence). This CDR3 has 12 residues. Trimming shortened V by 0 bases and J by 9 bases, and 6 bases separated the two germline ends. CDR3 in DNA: TGTGCCAGTAGTATAGATCCACCTGAGCAGTTCTTC. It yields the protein CASSIDPPEQFF.

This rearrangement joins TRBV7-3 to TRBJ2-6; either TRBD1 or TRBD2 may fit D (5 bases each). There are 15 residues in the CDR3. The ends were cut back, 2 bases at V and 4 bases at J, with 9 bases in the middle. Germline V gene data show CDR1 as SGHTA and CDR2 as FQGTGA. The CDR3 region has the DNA TGTGCCAGCAGCTTAGGGGACCCCGGGGCCAACGTCCTGACTTTC. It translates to CASSLGDPGANVLTF.

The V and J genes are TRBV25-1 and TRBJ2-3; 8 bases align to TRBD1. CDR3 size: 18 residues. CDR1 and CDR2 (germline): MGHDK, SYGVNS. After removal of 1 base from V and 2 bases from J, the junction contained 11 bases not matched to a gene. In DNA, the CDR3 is TGTGCCAGCAGTGAATCAGGCAGGGGGCTGCCACACACAGATACGCAGTATTTT. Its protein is CASSESGRGLPHTDTQYF.

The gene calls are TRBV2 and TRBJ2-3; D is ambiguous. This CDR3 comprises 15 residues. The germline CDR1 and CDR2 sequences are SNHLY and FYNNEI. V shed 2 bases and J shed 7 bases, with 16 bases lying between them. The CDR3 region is CASSEWVPPEYTQYF. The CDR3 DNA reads TGTGCCAGCAGTGAATGGGTTCCCCCGGAATATACGCAGTATTTT. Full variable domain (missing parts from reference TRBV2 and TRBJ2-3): EPEVTQTPSHQVTQMGQEVILRCVPISNHLYFYWYRQILGQKVEFLVSFYNNEISEKSEIFDDQFSVERPDGSNFTLKIRSTKLEDSAMYFCASSEWVPPEYTQYFGPGTRLTVL.

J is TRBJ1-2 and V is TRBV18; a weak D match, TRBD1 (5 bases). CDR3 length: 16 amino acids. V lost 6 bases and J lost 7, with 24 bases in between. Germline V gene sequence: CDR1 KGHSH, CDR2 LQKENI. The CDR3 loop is CASSSKEGGAGIGYTF. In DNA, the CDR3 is TGTGCCAGCTCCTCGAAGGAAGGAGGGGCAGGTATTGGCTACACCTTC.

CDR3 sequence: CASNYYQGKAGELFF. CDR3 sequence (DNA): TGTGCCAGCAACTACTACCAGGGGAAGGCCGGGGAGCTGTTTTTT. The chain recombines TRBV5-8 with TRBJ2-2, with TRBD1 as a possible D gene (6 bases). CDR1 and CDR2 (germline): SGHTS, YDEGEE. This CDR3 has 15 amino acids. Trimming cost V 6 bases and J 6 bases, with 18 bases left between them.

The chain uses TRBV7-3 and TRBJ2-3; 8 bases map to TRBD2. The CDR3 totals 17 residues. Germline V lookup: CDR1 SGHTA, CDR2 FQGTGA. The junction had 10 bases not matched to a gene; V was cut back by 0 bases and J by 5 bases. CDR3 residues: CASSLTLPGGGGDTQYF. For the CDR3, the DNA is TGTGCCAGCAGCTTAACCCTACCGGGAGGGGGGGGAGATACGCAGTATTTT.

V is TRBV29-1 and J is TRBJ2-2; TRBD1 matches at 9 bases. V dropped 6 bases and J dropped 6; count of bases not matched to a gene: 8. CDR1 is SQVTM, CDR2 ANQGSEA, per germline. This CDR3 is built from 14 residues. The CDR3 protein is CSVEWDRAPGELFF. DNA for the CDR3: TGCAGCGTCGAATGGGACAGGGCACCCGGGGAGCTGTTTTTT.

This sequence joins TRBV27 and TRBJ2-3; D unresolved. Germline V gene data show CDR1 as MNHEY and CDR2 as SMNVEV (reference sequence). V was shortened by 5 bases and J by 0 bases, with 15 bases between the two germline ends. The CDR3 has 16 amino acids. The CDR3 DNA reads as TGTGCCAGCAGTCCATTCATCCGGTCTAGCACAGATACGCAGTATTTT. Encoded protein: CASSPFIRSSTDTQYF.

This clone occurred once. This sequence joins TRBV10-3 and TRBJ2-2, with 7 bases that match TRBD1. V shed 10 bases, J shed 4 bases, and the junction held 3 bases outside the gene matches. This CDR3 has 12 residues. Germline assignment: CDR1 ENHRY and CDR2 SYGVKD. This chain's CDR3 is CATAGGTGELFF. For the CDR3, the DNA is TGTGCCACCGCAGGGGGCACCGGGGAGCTGTTTTTT.

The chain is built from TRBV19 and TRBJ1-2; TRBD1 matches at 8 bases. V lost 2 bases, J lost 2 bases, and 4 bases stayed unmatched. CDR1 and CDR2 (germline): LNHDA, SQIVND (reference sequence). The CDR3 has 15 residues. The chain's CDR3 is CASSILDRENYGYTF. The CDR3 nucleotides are TGTGCCAGTAGTATACTGGACAGGGAAAACTATGGCTACACCTTC.

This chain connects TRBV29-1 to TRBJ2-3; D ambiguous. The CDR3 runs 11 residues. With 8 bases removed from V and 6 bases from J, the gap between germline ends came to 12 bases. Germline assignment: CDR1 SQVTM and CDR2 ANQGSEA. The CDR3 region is CSFRVSDTQYF. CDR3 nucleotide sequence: TGCAGCTTCCGGGTCTCCGATACGCAGTATTTT.

Written as DNA, the CDR3 is TGTGCCAGCAGTTTTCGGACTAGCGGGAGTAGCACAGATACGCAGTATTTT. This codes for CASSFRTSGSSTDTQYF. The genes are TRBV28 and TRBJ2-3; TRBD2 aligns across 13 bases. The V and J ends lost 3 bases and 0 bases, in that order; junction bases with no gene match: 3. Germline CDR1 reads MDHEN; CDR2 reads SYDVKM. The CDR3 is 17 amino acids. Supplemented by reference TRBV28 and TRBJ2-3, the full variable domain reads DVKVTQSSRYLVKRTGEKVFLECVQDMDHENMFWYRQDPGLGLRLIYFSYDVKMKEKGDIPEGYSVSREKKERFSLILESASTNQTSMYLCASSFRTSGSSTDTQYFGPGTRLTVL.

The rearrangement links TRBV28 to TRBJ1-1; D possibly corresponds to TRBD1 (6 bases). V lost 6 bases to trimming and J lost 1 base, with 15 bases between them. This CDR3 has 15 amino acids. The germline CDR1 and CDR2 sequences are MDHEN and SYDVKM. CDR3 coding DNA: TGTGCCAGCAGCTCCTCGGGGGGGGCGAACACTGAAGCTTTCTTT. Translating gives CASSSSGGANTEAFF.

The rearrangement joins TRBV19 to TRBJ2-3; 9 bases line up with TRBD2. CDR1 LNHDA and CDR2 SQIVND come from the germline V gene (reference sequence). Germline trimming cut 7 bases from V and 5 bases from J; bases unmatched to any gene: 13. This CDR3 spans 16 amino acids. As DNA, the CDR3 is TGTGCCAGTACCCCTAAAGGGGCGGGAGGGGTAGATACGCAGTATTTT. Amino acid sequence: CASTPKGAGGVDTQYF.

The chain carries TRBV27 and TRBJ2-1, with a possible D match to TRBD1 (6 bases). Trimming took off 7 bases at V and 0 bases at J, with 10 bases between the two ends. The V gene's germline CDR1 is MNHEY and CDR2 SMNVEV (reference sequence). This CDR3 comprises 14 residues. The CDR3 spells CASTQGRSYNEQFF. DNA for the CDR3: TGTGCCAGCACCCAGGGGCGCTCCTACAATGAGCAGTTCTTC.

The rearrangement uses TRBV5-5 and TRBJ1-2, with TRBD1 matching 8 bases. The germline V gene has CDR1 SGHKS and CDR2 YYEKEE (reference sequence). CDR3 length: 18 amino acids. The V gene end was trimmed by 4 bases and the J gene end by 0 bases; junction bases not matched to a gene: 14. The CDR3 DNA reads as TGTGCCAGCAGCCCGCGACAGGGGCCCCAGTTAGCTAACTATGGCTACACCTTC. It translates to CASSPRQGPQLANYGYTF. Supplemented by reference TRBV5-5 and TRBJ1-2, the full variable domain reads DAGVTQSPTHLIKTRGQQVTLRCSPISGHKSVSWYQQVLGQGPQFIFQYYEKEERGRGNFPDRFSARQFPNYSSELNVNALLLGDSALYLCASSPRQGPQLANYGYTFGSGTRLTVV.

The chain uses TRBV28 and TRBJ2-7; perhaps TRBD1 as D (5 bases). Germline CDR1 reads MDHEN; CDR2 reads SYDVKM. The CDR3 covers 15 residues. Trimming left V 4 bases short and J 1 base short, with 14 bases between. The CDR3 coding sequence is TGTGCCAGCAGTTCAGACAGAATTCCTTCCTACGAGCAGTACTTC. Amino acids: CASSSDRIPSYEQYF.

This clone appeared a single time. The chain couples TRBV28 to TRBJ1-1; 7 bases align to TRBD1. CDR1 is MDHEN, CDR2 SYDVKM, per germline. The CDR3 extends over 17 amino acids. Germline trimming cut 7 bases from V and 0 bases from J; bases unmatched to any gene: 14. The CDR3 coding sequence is TGTGCCAGCACCCTACGGGGCAGGGGGGCTGTGAACACTGAAGCTTTCTTT. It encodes CASTLRGRGAVNTEAFF.

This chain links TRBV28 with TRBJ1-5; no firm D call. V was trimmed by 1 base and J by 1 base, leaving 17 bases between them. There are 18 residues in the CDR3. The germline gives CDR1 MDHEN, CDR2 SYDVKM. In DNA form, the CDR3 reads TGTGCCAGCAGTTTATTCCCCGGTAGTTTAAGGAGCAATCAGCCCCAGCATTTT. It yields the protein CASSLFPGSLRSNQPQHF.

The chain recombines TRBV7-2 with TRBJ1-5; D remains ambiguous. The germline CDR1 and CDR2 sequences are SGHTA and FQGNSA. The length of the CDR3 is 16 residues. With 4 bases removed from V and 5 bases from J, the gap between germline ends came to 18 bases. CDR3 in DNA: TGTGCCAGCAGCTCATCCCTGACCGGGTCCTATCAGCCCCAGCATTTT. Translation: CASSSSLTGSYQPQHF.

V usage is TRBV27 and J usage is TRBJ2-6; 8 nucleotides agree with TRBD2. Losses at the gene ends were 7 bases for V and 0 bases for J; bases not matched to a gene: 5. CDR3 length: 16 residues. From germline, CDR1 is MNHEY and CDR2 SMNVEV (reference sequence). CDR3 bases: TGTGCCAGCAATTTTAGCGGGAACTCTGGGGCCAACGTCCTGACTTTC. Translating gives CASNFSGNSGANVLTF.

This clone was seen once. The CDR3 DNA reads as TGTGCCACCGACCCCGCGGAAGAGCGGGACAATTACGAGCAGTACTTC. Translating gives CATDPAEERDNYEQYF. The rearrangement uses TRBV28 and TRBJ2-7, with D possibly matching TRBD2 (7 bases). Between the trimmed V and J ends, which lost 10 bases and 4 bases, there was a span of 26 bases. The CDR3 sequence is 16 residues long. The V gene's germline CDR1 is MDHEN and CDR2 SYDVKM.